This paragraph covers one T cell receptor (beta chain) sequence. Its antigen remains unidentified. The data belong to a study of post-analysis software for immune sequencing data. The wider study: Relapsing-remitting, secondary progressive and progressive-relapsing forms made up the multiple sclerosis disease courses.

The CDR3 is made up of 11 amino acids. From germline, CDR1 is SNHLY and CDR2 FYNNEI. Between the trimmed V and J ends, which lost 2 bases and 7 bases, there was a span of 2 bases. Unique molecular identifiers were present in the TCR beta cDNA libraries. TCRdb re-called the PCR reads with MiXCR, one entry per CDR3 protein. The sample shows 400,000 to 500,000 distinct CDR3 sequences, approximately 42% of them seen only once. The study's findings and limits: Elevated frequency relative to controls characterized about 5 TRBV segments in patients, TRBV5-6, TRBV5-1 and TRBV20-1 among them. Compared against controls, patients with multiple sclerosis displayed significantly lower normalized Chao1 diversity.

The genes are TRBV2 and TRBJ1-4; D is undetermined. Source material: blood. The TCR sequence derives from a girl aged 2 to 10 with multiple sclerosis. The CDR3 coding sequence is TGTGCCAGCAGTGAAATTGAAAAACTGTTTTTT. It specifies CASSEIEKLFF.